The clone carrying this T cell receptor beta chain was seen only once. Per the original methods: Reference gene primer amplification gave estimated nucleated cell counts. Libraries were prepared by immunoSEQ multiplex PCR; TCRdb keeps only in-frame clonotypes and omits some of them. V and J calls plus clone size are reproduced from that table; the DNA served to infer D and trimming. Of under 250,000 clones in the sample, 75% to 85% are singletons; the top ten hold about 13%. The data stem from a study of blood T cell repertoires in COVID-19. Whole-study context: Samples representing acute and convalescent COVID-19 were sourced from the United States, Italy and Spain. T cells, B-cell-depleted T cells, or PBMCs supplied cDNA or gDNA.

Germline loops: CDR1 SGHRS, CDR2 YFSETQ. The germline V and J ends were trimmed by 4 bases and 7 bases, with 11 bases remaining between them. The CDR3 runs to 12 residues. The TCR sequence derives from a human donor in a cohort sampled during active COVID-19. Specimen: peripheral blood. The V call is TRBV5-1, the J call TRBJ1-1; TRBD1 is a possible D gene (5 bases). CDR3 sequence reads: CASSMDTLEAFF. The CDR3 DNA sequence: TGCGCCAGCAGCATGGACACCCTTGAAGCTTTCTTT.